Listed below are T cell receptor beta chains from one sample, sequenced in a study of CD8 T cells in Susac syndrome. Each CDR3 protein gets one entry after TCRdb re-called the immunoSEQ multiplex PCR reads with MiXCR. The table lists about 180,000 distinct CDR3 sequences, approximately 94% of them singletons. Sequenced: CD4+ T cells from PBMCs. These TCRs come from a human donor with Susac syndrome. Each CDR3 is given without its conserved first and last residue.

TRBV29-1	TRBJ2-1	SVELGTSGGKDEQF
TRBV27	TRBJ2-5	ASWGRAGQETQY
TRBV6-5	TRBJ2-5	ASSRMAEETQY
TRBV5-4	TRBJ2-7	ASSIGQESYEQY
TRBV12-3/TRBV12-4	TRBJ2-6	ASSSMTGSHSGANVLT
TRBV2	TRBJ2-3	ASGLAADTQY
TRBV20-1	TRBJ1-1	SARDRGVGAF
TRBV10-3	TRBJ1-5	AISDGQGRQPQH
TRBV27	TRBJ2-5	ASSGHAKGTQY
TRBV15	TRBJ2-1	ATSRDPNREQF
TRBV7-9	TRBJ2-1	ASSFRGQSSYNEQF
TRBV30	TRBJ2-7	AWSVWLAREQY
TRBV5-1	TRBJ2-3	ASSRQWASTDTQY
TRBV28	TRBJ2-5	ASTPRGAEETQY
TRBV2	TRBJ2-5	ASSGTAETQY
TRBV7-9	TRBJ1-1	ASSLGFMNTEAF
TRBV5-6	TRBJ2-7	ASSLDGNRYEQY
TRBV7-8	TRBJ2-2	ASSPAGANTGELF
TRBV30	TRBJ2-5	AWSGQGRETQY
TRBV4-1	TRBJ2-1	ASSQGVWEGFNEQF
TRBV29-1	TRBJ1-1	SVSYLNTEAF
TRBV29-1	TRBJ1-1	SVESGGATEAF
TRBV10-3	TRBJ2-2	AISESRTGELF
TRBV28	TRBJ1-5	ASRQGDRGRQPQH
TRBV18	TRBJ1-2	ASSPTMSTGGYGYT
TRBV6-6	TRBJ1-6	ASSRTPDSPLH
TRBV30	TRBJ2-1	AWGRVNNEQF
TRBV29-1	TRBJ2-7	SVAIPGRTYEQY
TRBV7-3	TRBJ1-1	ASSLQSRNTEAF
TRBV9	TRBJ2-1	ASGKRPEVNEQF
TRBV18	TRBJ2-1	ASSTRETSGGFNEQF
TRBV6-2/TRBV6-3	TRBJ2-1	ASSYSSGRTDWVQF
TRBV7-2	TRBJ2-5	ASSLVDRAYEETQY
TRBV20-1	TRBJ2-1	SAGLSGSGDEQF
TRBV18	TRBJ2-6	ASSGVGLRPSSGANVLT
TRBV3-1	TRBJ2-4	ASSQARGGAANKNIQY
TRBV18	TRBJ2-3	ASSPKGQSSVDTQY
TRBV29-1	TRBJ1-1	SVLTDRENTEAF
TRBV9	TRBJ2-2	ASSVSSGGELF